Listed below are T cell receptor beta chains from one sample, sequenced in a study of regulatory T cells in long-lasting Graves disease. In TCRdb, the multiplex PCR reads were re-called with MiXCR into one record per CDR3 protein. The sample has around 450,000 distinct CDR3 sequences, around a fifth seen once; the top ten hold about 7%. Material: peripheral blood mononuclear cells (PBMCs), obtained when the disease was refractory, from a patient treated with antithyroid drugs. The receptors derive from a female donor with Graves disease. Each CDR3 is given with its conserved first and last residue. D genes are given only for firm matches. Where a row states a size, it is once, few, many or the class of an expanded clone; other rows omit it.

v_call: TRBV20-1; j_call: TRBJ2-5; cdr3_length: 14; clone_size: -; d_call: -; cdr3_aa: CSAMNWGVEETQYF; cdr3_nt: TGCAGTGCTATGAATTGGGGGGTGGAAGAGACCCAGTACTTC
v_call: TRBV4-3; j_call: TRBJ1-5; cdr3_length: 15; clone_size: few; d_call: TRBD1; cdr3_aa: CASSQARDRNQPQHF; cdr3_nt: TGCGCCAGCAGCCAAGCCCGGGACAGAAACCAGCCCCAGCATTTT
v_call: TRBV2; j_call: TRBJ2-2; cdr3_length: 15; clone_size: few; d_call: -; cdr3_aa: CASQSQDSNTGELFF; cdr3_nt: TGTGCCAGTCAAAGCCAGGACTCTAACACCGGGGAGCTGTTTTTT
v_call: TRBV27; j_call: TRBJ1-2; cdr3_length: 13; clone_size: many; d_call: -; cdr3_aa: CASSSYRAYGYTF; cdr3_nt: TGTGCCAGCAGTTCCTACAGGGCCTATGGCTACACCTTC
v_call: TRBV4-1; j_call: TRBJ1-6; cdr3_length: 14; clone_size: -; d_call: -; cdr3_aa: CASSQLSYNSPLHF; cdr3_nt: TGCGCCAGCAGCCAATTGTCCTATAATTCACCCCTCCACTTT
v_call: TRBV7-3; j_call: TRBJ2-3; cdr3_length: 14; clone_size: -; d_call: -; cdr3_aa: CASSLNVVSDTQYF; cdr3_nt: TGTGCCAGCAGCTTAAACGTCGTGTCTGATACGCAGTATTTT
v_call: TRBV7-9; j_call: TRBJ2-7; cdr3_length: 14; clone_size: many; d_call: -; cdr3_aa: CASSSGLGVDEQYF; cdr3_nt: TGTGCCAGCAGCTCGGGGCTAGGAGTCGACGAGCAGTACTTC
v_call: TRBV6-2/TRBV6-3; j_call: TRBJ2-1; cdr3_length: 14; clone_size: -; d_call: TRBD2; cdr3_aa: CASTLRGGWNEQFF; cdr3_nt: TGTGCCAGCACCCTCCGGGGGGGGTGGAATGAGCAGTTCTTC
v_call: TRBV28; j_call: TRBJ2-7; cdr3_length: 14; clone_size: many; d_call: TRBD2; cdr3_aa: CASSQSGSAYEQYF; cdr3_nt: TGTGCCAGCAGCCAAAGCGGGAGCGCCTACGAGCAGTACTTC
v_call: TRBV28; j_call: TRBJ1-1; cdr3_length: 13; clone_size: many; d_call: -; cdr3_aa: CASSPHQNTEAFF; cdr3_nt: TGTGCCAGCAGTCCTCACCAGAACACTGAAGCTTTCTTT
v_call: TRBV28; j_call: TRBJ2-7; cdr3_length: 13; clone_size: many; d_call: TRBD1; cdr3_aa: CASSLTGAYEQYF; cdr3_nt: TGTGCCAGCAGTTTGACAGGGGCGTACGAGCAGTACTTC
v_call: TRBV2; j_call: TRBJ1-2; cdr3_length: 12; clone_size: -; d_call: TRBD1; cdr3_aa: CASGDRENGYTF; cdr3_nt: TGTGCCAGCGGGGACAGGGAAAATGGCTACACCTTC
v_call: TRBV3-1; j_call: TRBJ2-7; cdr3_length: 13; clone_size: many; d_call: -; cdr3_aa: CASSAGGNYEQYF; cdr3_nt: TGTGCCAGCAGCGCCGGGGGAAACTACGAGCAGTACTTC
v_call: TRBV6-5; j_call: TRBJ2-7; cdr3_length: 16; clone_size: many; d_call: TRBD1; cdr3_aa: CASSYAAGTGDSEQYF; cdr3_nt: TGTGCCAGCAGTTACGCAGCCGGGACAGGGGATAGCGAGCAGTACTTC
v_call: TRBV6-2/TRBV6-3; j_call: TRBJ2-2; cdr3_length: 13; clone_size: -; d_call: -; cdr3_aa: CASSYSGGGELFF; cdr3_nt: TGTGCCAGCAGTTACTCGGGCGGCGGGGAGCTGTTTTTT
v_call: TRBV3-1; j_call: TRBJ2-5; cdr3_length: 12; clone_size: many; d_call: -; cdr3_aa: CASSPRKETQYF; cdr3_nt: TGTGCCAGCAGCCCAAGGAAGGAGACCCAGTACTTC
v_call: TRBV20-1; j_call: TRBJ2-3; cdr3_length: 16; clone_size: few; d_call: TRBD1; cdr3_aa: CSVTEQGRYSTDTQYF; cdr3_nt: TGCAGTGTCACCGAACAGGGGCGCTATAGCACAGATACGCAGTATTTT
v_call: TRBV3-1; j_call: TRBJ2-5; cdr3_length: 15; clone_size: few; d_call: TRBD2; cdr3_aa: CASSKRDYLQETQYF; cdr3_nt: TGTGCCAGCAGCAAACGGGACTACCTCCAAGAGACCCAGTACTTC
v_call: TRBV27; j_call: TRBJ1-5; cdr3_length: 14; clone_size: many; d_call: -; cdr3_aa: CASSFGAGYQPQHF; cdr3_nt: TGTGCCAGCAGTTTCGGAGCGGGTTATCAGCCCCAGCATTTT
v_call: TRBV20-1; j_call: TRBJ1-5; cdr3_length: 15; clone_size: few; d_call: -; cdr3_aa: CSARDAGGAGQPQHF; cdr3_nt: TGCAGTGCTAGAGATGCCGGCGGGGCAGGGCAGCCCCAGCATTTT
v_call: TRBV6-1; j_call: TRBJ2-7; cdr3_length: 14; clone_size: many; d_call: -; cdr3_aa: CASSLRGWSYEQYF; cdr3_nt: TGTGCCAGCAGTCTCCGGGGGTGGTCCTACGAGCAGTACTTC
v_call: TRBV6-1; j_call: TRBJ1-1; cdr3_length: 14; clone_size: few; d_call: -; cdr3_aa: CASSEGGRDPEAFF; cdr3_nt: TGTGCCAGCAGTGAAGGGGGCAGGGACCCTGAAGCTTTCTTT
v_call: TRBV5-1; j_call: TRBJ1-4; cdr3_length: 13; clone_size: many; d_call: TRBD1; cdr3_aa: CASSPGTGEKLFF; cdr3_nt: TGCGCCAGCAGCCCCGGGACAGGGGAAAAACTGTTTTTT
v_call: TRBV6-2/TRBV6-3; j_call: TRBJ2-7; cdr3_length: 17; clone_size: many; d_call: TRBD2; cdr3_aa: CARHVPASGPVLYEQYF; cdr3_nt: TGTGCCAGACACGTCCCGGCTAGCGGCCCAGTTCTCTACGAGCAGTACTTC
v_call: TRBV15; j_call: TRBJ2-7; cdr3_length: 15; clone_size: -; d_call: -; cdr3_aa: CATSRDRGTYYEQYF; cdr3_nt: TGTGCCACCAGCAGAGATAGAGGCACTTACTACGAGCAGTACTTC
v_call: TRBV29-1; j_call: TRBJ2-7; cdr3_length: 13; clone_size: -; d_call: -; cdr3_aa: CSVVRQGSYEQYF; cdr3_nt: TGCAGCGTTGTAAGGCAGGGTTCCTACGAGCAGTACTTC
v_call: TRBV6-5; j_call: TRBJ1-6; cdr3_length: 18; clone_size: many; d_call: -; cdr3_aa: CASSYHGRGRLISSPLHF; cdr3_nt: TGTGCCAGCAGTTACCACGGGAGGGGGAGATTGATAAGTTCACCCCTCCACTTT
v_call: TRBV9; j_call: TRBJ2-5; cdr3_length: 16; clone_size: many; d_call: TRBD2; cdr3_aa: CASSVGSGAYQETQYF; cdr3_nt: TGTGCCAGCAGCGTAGGTAGCGGGGCGTACCAAGAGACCCAGTACTTC
v_call: TRBV28; j_call: TRBJ2-1; cdr3_length: 17; clone_size: few; d_call: -; cdr3_aa: CASSSRLRLFSYNEQFF; cdr3_nt: TGTGCCAGCAGTTCACGTCTCAGACTTTTCTCCTACAATGAGCAGTTCTTC
v_call: TRBV27; j_call: TRBJ1-6; cdr3_length: 17; clone_size: many; d_call: TRBD1; cdr3_aa: CASSFRTGGSYNSPLHF; cdr3_nt: TGTGCCAGCAGTTTTCGGACAGGGGGCTCCTATAATTCACCCCTCCACTTT
v_call: TRBV2; j_call: TRBJ1-1; cdr3_length: 15; clone_size: -; d_call: -; cdr3_aa: CASSEGSLMNTEAFF; cdr3_nt: TGTGCCAGCAGTGAGGGCAGCCTCATGAACACTGAAGCTTTCTTT
v_call: TRBV20-1; j_call: TRBJ2-7; cdr3_length: 14; clone_size: -; d_call: -; cdr3_aa: CSANPGRHSYEQYF; cdr3_nt: TGCAGTGCTAACCCGGGACGTCACTCCTACGAGCAGTACTTC
v_call: TRBV28; j_call: TRBJ2-7; cdr3_length: 15; clone_size: many; d_call: -; cdr3_aa: CASRPEGQGFYEQYF; cdr3_nt: TGTGCCAGCAGACCAGAAGGACAAGGTTTTTACGAGCAGTACTTC
v_call: TRBV29-1; j_call: TRBJ2-2; cdr3_length: 15; clone_size: many; d_call: TRBD2; cdr3_aa: CSGTSGYANTGELFF; cdr3_nt: TGCAGCGGGACTAGCGGCTACGCGAACACCGGGGAGCTGTTTTTT
v_call: TRBV28; j_call: TRBJ2-7; cdr3_length: 17; clone_size: many; d_call: TRBD1; cdr3_aa: CASSDGPGTVVGYEQYF; cdr3_nt: TGTGCCAGCAGCGACGGGCCTGGGACAGTCGTGGGCTACGAGCAGTACTTC
v_call: TRBV7-9; j_call: TRBJ1-2; cdr3_length: 13; clone_size: many; d_call: -; cdr3_aa: CASSLGGSYGYTF; cdr3_nt: TGTGCCAGCAGCTTAGGAGGCAGCTATGGCTACACCTTC
v_call: TRBV28; j_call: TRBJ1-6; cdr3_length: 15; clone_size: many; d_call: -; cdr3_aa: CASSQPGREYYPLHF; cdr3_nt: TGTGCCAGCAGCCAACCGGGACGGGAGTATTATCCCCTCCACTTT
v_call: TRBV5-6; j_call: TRBJ1-1; cdr3_length: 14; clone_size: few; d_call: TRBD1; cdr3_aa: CASSSFFGGQKAFF; cdr3_nt: TGTGCCAGCAGCTCGTTTTTCGGGGGACAGAAGGCTTTCTTT
v_call: TRBV3-1; j_call: TRBJ1-1; cdr3_length: 13; clone_size: many; d_call: -; cdr3_aa: CASSQTGTEEAFF; cdr3_nt: TGTGCCAGCAGCCAAACCGGGACGGAAGAAGCTTTCTTT
v_call: TRBV6-9; j_call: TRBJ1-2; cdr3_length: 15; clone_size: many; d_call: -; cdr3_aa: CASSLGGGRNYGYTF; cdr3_nt: TGTGCCAGCAGTTTAGGGGGGGGGCGAAACTATGGCTACACCTTC
v_call: TRBV20-1; j_call: TRBJ2-4; cdr3_length: 15; clone_size: few; d_call: TRBD1; cdr3_aa: CSAPTPDRLKDIQYF; cdr3_nt: TGCAGTGCCCCAACCCCGGACAGGCTCAAGGACATTCAGTACTTC
v_call: TRBV12-3/TRBV12-4; j_call: TRBJ2-7; cdr3_length: 15; clone_size: few; d_call: -; cdr3_aa: CASSLATGTPYEQYF; cdr3_nt: TGTGCCAGCAGTTTAGCGACGGGAACCCCCTACGAGCAGTACTTC
v_call: TRBV3-1; j_call: TRBJ1-1; cdr3_length: 14; clone_size: many; d_call: -; cdr3_aa: CASSQRQSDTEAFF; cdr3_nt: TGTGCCAGCAGCCAACGACAGTCGGACACTGAAGCTTTCTTT
v_call: TRBV4-1; j_call: TRBJ1-6; cdr3_length: 15; clone_size: few; d_call: -; cdr3_aa: CASSPRTGLNSPLHF; cdr3_nt: TGCGCCAGCAGCCCGCGGACGGGATTAAATTCACCCCTCCACTTT
v_call: TRBV29-1; j_call: TRBJ2-2; cdr3_length: 12; clone_size: few; d_call: -; cdr3_aa: CSVPWGTGELFF; cdr3_nt: TGCAGCGTCCCGTGGGGGACCGGGGAGCTGTTTTTT
v_call: TRBV7-6; j_call: TRBJ1-1; cdr3_length: 17; clone_size: -; d_call: -; cdr3_aa: CASSTYTGRVGNTEAFF; cdr3_nt: TGTGCCAGCAGCACCTACACAGGGAGGGTTGGGAACACTGAAGCTTTCTTT
v_call: TRBV2; j_call: TRBJ1-4; cdr3_length: 14; clone_size: many; d_call: -; cdr3_aa: CASSWTHLNEKLFF; cdr3_nt: TGTGCCAGCAGTTGGACACATCTAAATGAAAAACTGTTTTTT
v_call: TRBV12-3/TRBV12-4; j_call: TRBJ2-2; cdr3_length: 16; clone_size: -; d_call: -; cdr3_aa: CASRMEETENTGELFF; cdr3_nt: TGTGCCAGCAGAATGGAGGAAACGGAGAACACCGGGGAGCTGTTTTTT
v_call: TRBV28; j_call: TRBJ2-3; cdr3_length: 14; clone_size: -; d_call: -; cdr3_aa: CASSLVQLTDTQYF; cdr3_nt: TGTGCCAGCAGTTTAGTCCAGCTCACAGATACGCAGTATTTT
v_call: TRBV6-6; j_call: TRBJ2-7; cdr3_length: 16; clone_size: -; d_call: TRBD1; cdr3_aa: CASSYSEDRGPYEQYF; cdr3_nt: TGTGCCAGCAGTTACTCGGAGGACAGGGGACCCTACGAGCAGTACTTC
v_call: TRBV18; j_call: TRBJ2-3; cdr3_length: 15; clone_size: -; d_call: -; cdr3_aa: CASSADRISTDTQYF; cdr3_nt: TGTGCCAGCTCAGCCGACAGGATAAGCACAGATACGCAGTATTTT
v_call: TRBV4-1; j_call: TRBJ2-7; cdr3_length: 14; clone_size: -; d_call: TRBD1; cdr3_aa: CASSQAGQGREQYF; cdr3_nt: TGCGCCAGCAGCCAAGCGGGACAGGGGAGGGAGCAGTACTTC
v_call: TRBV5-1; j_call: TRBJ2-2; cdr3_length: 14; clone_size: few; d_call: -; cdr3_aa: CASSFGHIAGELFF; cdr3_nt: TGCGCCAGCAGCTTTGGACATATCGCCGGGGAGCTGTTTTTT
v_call: TRBV9; j_call: TRBJ2-7; cdr3_length: 14; clone_size: few; d_call: TRBD2; cdr3_aa: CASSNSGSSYEQYF; cdr3_nt: TGTGCCAGCAGCAACAGCGGGAGTTCCTACGAGCAGTACTTC